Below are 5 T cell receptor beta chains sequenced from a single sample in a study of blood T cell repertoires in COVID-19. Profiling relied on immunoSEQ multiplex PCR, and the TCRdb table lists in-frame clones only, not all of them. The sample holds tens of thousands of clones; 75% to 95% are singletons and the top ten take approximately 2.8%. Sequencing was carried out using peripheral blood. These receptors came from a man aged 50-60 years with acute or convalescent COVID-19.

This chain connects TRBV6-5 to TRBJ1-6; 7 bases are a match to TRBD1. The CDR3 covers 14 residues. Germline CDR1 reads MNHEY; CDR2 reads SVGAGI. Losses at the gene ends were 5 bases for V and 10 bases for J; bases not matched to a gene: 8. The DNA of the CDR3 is TGTGCCAGCAGTCGAGGGGGCAAGTCCTCACCCCTCCACTTT. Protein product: CASSRGGKSSPLHF.

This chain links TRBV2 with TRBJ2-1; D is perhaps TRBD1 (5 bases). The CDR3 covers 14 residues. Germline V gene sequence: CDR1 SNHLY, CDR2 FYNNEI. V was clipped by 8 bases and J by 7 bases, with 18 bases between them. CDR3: CASQRTYLQNEQFF. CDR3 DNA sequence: TGTGCCAGCCAGAGGACATATCTACAGAATGAGCAGTTCTTC.

The DNA for the CDR3 is TGTGCCACCAGTGACCCAAAGACACGAACCTACGAGCAGTACTTC. Residues: CATSDPKTRTYEQYF. The chain is built from TRBV24-1 and TRBJ2-7; D unclear. The CDR3 extends over 15 amino acids. Germline V gene lookup returns CDR1 KGHDR and CDR2 SFDVKD. V was shortened by 4 bases and J by 2 bases, with 14 bases between the two germline ends.

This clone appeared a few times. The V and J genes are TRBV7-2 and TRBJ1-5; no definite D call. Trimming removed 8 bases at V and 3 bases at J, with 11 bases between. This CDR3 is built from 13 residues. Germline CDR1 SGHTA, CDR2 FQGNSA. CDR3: CASGPGVNQPQHF. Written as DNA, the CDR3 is TGTGCCAGCGGTCCGGGAGTCAATCAGCCCCAGCATTTT.

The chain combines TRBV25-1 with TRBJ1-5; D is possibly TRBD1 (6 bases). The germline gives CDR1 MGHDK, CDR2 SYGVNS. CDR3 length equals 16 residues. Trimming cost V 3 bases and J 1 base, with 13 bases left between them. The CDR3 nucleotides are TGTGCCAGCAGTGATTGGGGGCCGGAGAGCAATCAGCCCCAGCATTTT. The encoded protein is CASSDWGPESNQPQHF.